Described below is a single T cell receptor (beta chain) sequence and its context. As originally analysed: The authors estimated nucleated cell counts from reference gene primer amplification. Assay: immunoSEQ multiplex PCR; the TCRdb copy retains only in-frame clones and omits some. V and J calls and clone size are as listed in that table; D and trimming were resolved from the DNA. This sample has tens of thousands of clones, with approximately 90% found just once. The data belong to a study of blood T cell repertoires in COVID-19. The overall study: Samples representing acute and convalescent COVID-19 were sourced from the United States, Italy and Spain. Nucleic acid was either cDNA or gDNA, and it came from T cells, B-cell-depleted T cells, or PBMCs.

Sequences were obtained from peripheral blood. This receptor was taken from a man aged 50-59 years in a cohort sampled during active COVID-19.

The CDR3 sequence is CASSSGEGGAFETQYF. The CDR3 nucleotides read TGTGCCAGTAGTTCCGGGGAGGGGGGGGCTTTCGAGACCCAGTACTTC. The chain is built from TRBV19 and TRBJ2-5, with TRBD2 as a possible D gene (7 bases). This CDR3 is built from 16 residues. V was pared by 5 bases and J by 5 bases, with 21 bases between. Germline CDR1 reads LNHDA; CDR2 reads SQIVND (reference sequence).